Detailed here is one T cell receptor beta chain. The source of the sample is a study of blood T cell repertoires in COVID-19. Study-wide background: Samples came from the United States, Italy and Spain, spanning acute and convalescent COVID-19. From T cells, B-cell-depleted T cells, or PBMCs came the material, which was cDNA or gDNA.

Original handling: Using reference gene primer amplification, nucleated cell counts were estimated. Measured with immunoSEQ multiplex PCR; TCRdb has only the in-frame clones, and not every one. From that table come the V and J calls and clone size; the DNA was used to work out D and trimming. Of some 87,000 clones detected, around 81% appear once; the ten largest clones hold about 8.1%. Germline CDR1 and CDR2: SGHNT and YYREEE (reference sequence). After removal of 0 bases from V and 5 bases from J, the junction contained 3 bases not matched to a gene. This CDR3 is 15 amino acids long. The rearrangement uses TRBV5-4 and TRBJ2-1, with 9 bases identical to TRBD2. This TCR came from a man aged 45-65 years who had recovered from COVID-19. Sequences were obtained from peripheral blood. The CDR3 DNA is TGTGCCAGCAGCTTGGCTAGCGGGGTAAACAATGAGCAGTTCTTC. Translation: CASSLASGVNNEQFF.